These 24 T cell receptor beta chains were all obtained from the same sample, sequenced in a study of cytomegalovirus exposure and HLA in healthy donors. Sequencing used immunoSEQ multiplex PCR; TCRdb keeps in-frame clones, though not all of them. The sample records 160,000 or so clones, more than 70% being singletons. The sequenced sample was PBMCs. The receptors derive from a man aged 18 to 35 in good health and CMV-seronegative.

The chain combines TRBV7-9 with TRBJ1-1, with 9 bases aligning to TRBD1. Trimming cost V 2 bases and J 6 bases; bases outside gene matches: 10. Germline loops: CDR1 SEHNR, CDR2 FQNEAQ (reference sequence). There are 16 residues in the CDR3. CDR3 sequence (DNA): TGTGCCAGCAGCTTAATCGGGACAGGGCCTCGCGCTGAAGCTTTCTTT. Protein sequence: CASSLIGTGPRAEAFF.

In its sample, this clone was seen a few times. J is TRBJ1-1 and V is TRBV28, with a weak D call TRBD1 (5 bases). Deletions cut 8 bases from V and 2 bases from J, with 18 bases between. The CDR3 has 15 residues. CDR1 is MDHEN and CDR2 is SYDVKM in the germline V gene. In DNA form, the CDR3 reads TGTGCCAGCCCCTTCGACAGAGTAAGAAACACTGAAGCTTTCTTT. Protein product: CASPFDRVRNTEAFF. The full variable domain, with the rest looked up from reference TRBV28 and TRBJ1-1, is DVKVTQSSRYLVKRTGEKVFLECVQDMDHENMFWYRQDPGLGLRLIYFSYDVKMKEKGDIPEGYSVSREKKERFSLILESASTNQTSMYLCASPFDRVRNTEAFFGQGTRLTVV.

The V and J genes are TRBV6-6 and TRBJ2-2; D gene ambiguous. Germline loops: CDR1 MNHNY, CDR2 SVGAGI (reference sequence). With 7 bases removed from V and 5 bases from J, the gap between germline ends came to 11 bases. The CDR3 loop spans 13 amino acids. CDR3 nucleotides: TGTGCCAGCACCCCTTCGCGGACCGGGGAGCTGTTTTTT. It translates to CASTPSRTGELFF.

The chain has TRBV27 and TRBJ1-5, with no clear D. V shed 2 bases and J shed 4 bases, with 6 bases lying between them. Looked up from germline, CDR1 is MNHEY and CDR2 is SMNVEV (reference sequence). The CDR3 has 13 residues. The CDR3 sequence: CASSLTPNQPQHF. The CDR3 region has the DNA TGTGCCAGCAGTTTAACACCTAATCAGCCCCAGCATTTT.

The chain links TRBV14 to TRBJ1-1, with 10 bases lining up with TRBD1. The length of the CDR3 is 15 residues. The trim removed 1 base at V and 13 bases at J, leaving 12 bases unmatched. Germline CDR1 and CDR2: SGHDN and FVKESK. The CDR3 region is CASSQALPAGQGLFF. CDR3 DNA sequence: TGTGCCAGCAGCCAAGCCTTACCTGCGGGACAGGGGCTTTTCTTT.

CDR3 sequence: CASSIGTFRPDPKGQLFF. Here the CDR3 DNA reads TGTGCCAGCAGCATCGGGACTTTCCGACCGGATCCTAAGGGGCAGCTGTTTTTT. The chain links TRBV11-2 to TRBJ2-2; tentatively, D is TRBD2 (6 bases). The CDR3 is made up of 18 amino acids. Germline CDR1 is SGHAT and CDR2 is FQNNGV. V shed 5 bases and J shed 12 bases, with 31 bases lying between them.

The chain uses TRBV28 and TRBJ1-1, with 7 bases identical to TRBD1. The CDR3 sequence is 15 residues long. Trimming took 4 bases from V and 7 from J; bases not matched to a gene: 12. Germline CDR1 and CDR2: MDHEN and SYDVKM. CDR3 residues: CASSSPTGAGGEAFF. CDR3 coding DNA: TGTGCCAGCAGTTCCCCCACAGGGGCAGGGGGTGAAGCTTTCTTT.

V is TRBV28 and J is TRBJ2-1; the match to TRBD1 covers 9 bases. The CDR3 consists of 17 residues. With 6 bases clipped from V and 8 bases from J, the junction kept 17 bases outside the gene matches. Germline CDR1 reads MDHEN; CDR2 reads SYDVKM. The CDR3 sequence: CASSPSGTGLFGDEQFF. CDR3 DNA sequence: TGTGCCAGCAGCCCCTCCGGGACAGGGCTTTTTGGCGATGAGCAGTTCTTC.

The V call is TRBV7-9, the J call TRBJ1-3; D remains ambiguous. The V end lost 10 bases, the J end lost 1 base, and 8 bases lay between the germline ends. The CDR3 contains 12 residues. Germline lookup yields CDR1 SEHNR and CDR2 FQNEAQ (reference sequence). This CDR3 reads CAKRGSGNTIYF. CDR3 in DNA: TGTGCCAAACGGGGATCTGGAAACACCATATATTTT.

CDR3 sequence: CASSVWGLTGDNEQFF. The CDR3 nucleotides read TGTGCCAGCAGCGTCTGGGGCTTAACGGGAGACAATGAGCAGTTCTTC. V gene TRBV7-8 combines with J gene TRBJ2-1, with a weak D call TRBD2 (6 bases). V lost 5 bases and J lost 5, with 19 bases in between. This CDR3 has 16 residues. Germline V gene lookup returns CDR1 SGHVS and CDR2 FQNEAQ.

V and J are TRBV6-5 and TRBJ2-1; a possible D gene is TRBD2 (5 bases). CDR3 length: 15 residues. CDR1 and CDR2 from the germline V gene are MNHEY and SVGAGI. The V and J ends lost 7 bases and 8 bases respectively, with 21 bases between them. The CDR3: CASTSSGAPSDEQFF. For the CDR3, the DNA is TGTGCCAGCACCTCAAGCGGAGCGCCAAGCGATGAGCAGTTCTTC.

The sample holds one count of this clone. The genes are TRBV6-1 and TRBJ2-7; D might be TRBD2 (6 bases). Germline V gene lookup returns CDR1 MNHNS and CDR2 SASEGT. The CDR3 is 15 residues long. Trimming removed 2 bases at V and 6 bases at J, with 17 bases between. CDR3 DNA sequence: TGTGCCAGCAGTGAAATCGGGGGTTCCTACGGCGAGCAGTACTTC. Translating gives CASSEIGGSYGEQYF.

This clone was counted a single time. The CDR3 nucleotides are TGTGCCAGCAGCTTCGAGGAGGATACTGAAGCTTTCTTT. Its protein is CASSFEEDTEAFF. This sequence joins TRBV11-3 and TRBJ1-1, with unresolved D. The CDR3 contains 13 residues. CDR1 is SGHNT, CDR2 YENEEA, per germline. The V gene lost 3 bases and the J gene lost 5 bases, with 10 bases spanning the gap.

The DNA for the CDR3 is TGTGCCATCTTTGGGGGAGGAGGGTCCTACGAGCAGTACTTC. It translates to CAIFGGGGSYEQYF. The chain combines TRBV10-3 with TRBJ2-7, with D possibly TRBD2 on 6 matching bases. V was pared by 8 bases and J by 1 base, with 15 bases between. CDR1 is ENHRY, CDR2 SYGVKD, per germline. The CDR3 contains 14 residues.

This chain joins TRBV19 and TRBJ1-5; maybe TRBD1 (5 bases). CDR3 length equals 13 residues. The V and J ends lost 1 base and 7 bases respectively, with 8 bases between them. The germline gives CDR1 LNHDA, CDR2 SQIVND (reference sequence). CDR3 loop: CASSIAGQQPQHF. The CDR3 DNA sequence: TGTGCCAGTAGTATAGCAGGACAACAGCCCCAGCATTTT.

This sequence joins TRBV7-9 and TRBJ2-3; 7 bases agree with TRBD2. V shed 3 bases and J 2 bases; nucleotides not matched to a gene: 5. Germline V gene sequence: CDR1 SEHNR, CDR2 FQNEAQ (reference sequence). The CDR3 runs 15 residues. As DNA, the CDR3 is TGTGCCAGCAGCTTCACTGGGAGGGTCACAGATACGCAGTATTTT. This codes for CASSFTGRVTDTQYF.

This sequence joins TRBV5-4 and TRBJ1-1; D is possibly TRBD1 (6 bases). The CDR3 totals 15 residues. Trimming cost V 4 bases and J 0 bases, with 13 bases left between them. Per germline, CDR1 SGHNT and CDR2 YYREEE (reference sequence). The CDR3 region has the DNA TGTGCCAGCAGCCTGTCCGGGACAATGAACACTGAAGCTTTCTTT. As protein: CASSLSGTMNTEAFF.

The chain combines TRBV15 with TRBJ2-1; 15 bases map to TRBD2. There are 20 residues in the CDR3. The junction had 12 bases not matched to a gene; V was cut back by 1 base and J by 5 bases. The germline V gene encodes CDR1 LNHNV and CDR2 YYDKDF (reference sequence). CDR3 sequence: CATSRGSLGLAGGWNNEQFF. DNA of the CDR3: TGTGCCACCAGCAGAGGGTCGCTAGGACTAGCGGGAGGGTGGAACAATGAGCAGTTCTTC.

The genes are TRBV7-9 and TRBJ2-1; the match to TRBD1 covers 7 bases. CDR1 is SEHNR, CDR2 FQNEAQ, per germline (reference sequence). The J segment lost 2 bases and the V segment lost 5 bases, leaving 3 bases of the junction unmatched. The CDR3 has 14 residues. The CDR3 spells CASSPQGAYNEQFF. The CDR3 DNA reads as TGTGCCAGCAGCCCGCAGGGGGCCTACAATGAGCAGTTCTTC.

The chain employs TRBV5-1 and TRBJ1-3; a possible D gene is TRBD1 (6 bases). Germline-derived CDR1 and CDR2 are SGHRS and YFSETQ. Trimming cost V 4 bases and J 2 bases, with 16 bases left between them. The CDR3 totals 16 residues. The CDR3 protein is CASSEDTDRAGNTIYF. DNA for the CDR3: TGCGCCAGCAGCGAGGATACGGACAGAGCTGGAAACACCATATATTTT.

The J gene is TRBJ2-2, the V gene TRBV5-1; 10 nucleotides agree with TRBD1. CDR3 length equals 15 residues. Germline CDR1 SGHRS, CDR2 YFSETQ. Trimming cost V 6 bases and J 4 bases; bases outside gene matches: 6. The CDR3 nucleotides are TGCGCCAGCACCCCGACAGGGGGCGTCACCGGGGAGCTGTTTTTT. This gives the protein CASTPTGGVTGELFF.

V gene TRBV4-3 combines with J gene TRBJ1-2, with D hard to call. The CDR3 is made up of 14 amino acids. The V end lost 0 bases, the J end lost 4 bases, and 9 bases lay between the germline ends. The germline V gene has CDR1 LGHNA and CDR2 YSLEER. The CDR3 nucleotides read TGCGCCAGCAGCCAAGATACGCGGGGCTATGGCTACACCTTC. Its translation: CASSQDTRGYGYTF.

The V gene is TRBV29-1, the J gene TRBJ1-1; perhaps TRBD1 as D (5 bases). V was shortened by 4 bases and J by 1 base, with 10 bases between the two germline ends. This CDR3 region has 13 residues. From germline, CDR1 is SQVTM and CDR2 ANQGSEA. The CDR3 spells CSVGETANTEAFF. In nucleotides, the CDR3 is TGCAGCGTTGGAGAGACAGCGAACACTGAAGCTTTCTTT. Full variable domain (missing parts from reference TRBV29-1 and TRBJ1-1): SAVISQKPSRDICQRGTSLTIQCQVDSQVTMMFWYRQQPGQSLTLIATANQGSEATYESGFVIDKFPISRPNLTFSTLTVSNMSPEDSSIYLCSVGETANTEAFFGQGTRLTVV.

J is TRBJ2-5 and V is TRBV27; 11 nucleotides match TRBD1. CDR3 length: 15 residues. After removal of 0 bases from V and 7 bases from J, the junction contained 4 bases not matched to a gene. Germline V gives CDR1 MNHEY, CDR2 SMNVEV (reference sequence). Here the CDR3 reads CASSLSGQGEWTQYF. The CDR3 DNA sequence: TGTGCCAGCAGTTTATCGGGACAGGGGGAATGGACCCAGTACTTC.